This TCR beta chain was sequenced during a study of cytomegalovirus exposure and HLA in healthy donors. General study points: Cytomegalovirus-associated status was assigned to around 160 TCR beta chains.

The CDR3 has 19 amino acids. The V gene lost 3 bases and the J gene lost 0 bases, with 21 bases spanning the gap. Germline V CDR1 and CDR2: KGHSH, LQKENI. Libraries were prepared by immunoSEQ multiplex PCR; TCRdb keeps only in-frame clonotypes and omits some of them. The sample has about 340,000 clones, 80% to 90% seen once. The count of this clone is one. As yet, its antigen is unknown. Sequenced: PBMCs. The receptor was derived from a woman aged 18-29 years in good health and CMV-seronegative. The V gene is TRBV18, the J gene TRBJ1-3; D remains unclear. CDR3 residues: CASSPNDPGASGSGNTIYF. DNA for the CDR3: TGTGCCAGCTCACCCAACGACCCGGGAGCTTCAGGCTCTGGAAACACCATATATTTT.